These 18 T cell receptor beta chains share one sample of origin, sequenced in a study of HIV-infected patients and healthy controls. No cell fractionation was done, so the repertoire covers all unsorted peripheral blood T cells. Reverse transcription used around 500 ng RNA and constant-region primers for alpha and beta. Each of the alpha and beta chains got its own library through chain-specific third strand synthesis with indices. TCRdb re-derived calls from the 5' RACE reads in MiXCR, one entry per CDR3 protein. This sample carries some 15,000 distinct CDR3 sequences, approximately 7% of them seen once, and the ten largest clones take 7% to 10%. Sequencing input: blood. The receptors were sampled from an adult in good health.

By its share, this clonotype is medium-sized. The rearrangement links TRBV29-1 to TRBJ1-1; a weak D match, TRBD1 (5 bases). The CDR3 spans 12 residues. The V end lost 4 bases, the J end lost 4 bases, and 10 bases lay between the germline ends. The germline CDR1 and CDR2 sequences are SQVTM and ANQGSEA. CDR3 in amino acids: CSVGLGGTEAFF. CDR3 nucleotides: TGCAGCGTTGGCTTGGGGGGCACTGAAGCTTTCTTT.

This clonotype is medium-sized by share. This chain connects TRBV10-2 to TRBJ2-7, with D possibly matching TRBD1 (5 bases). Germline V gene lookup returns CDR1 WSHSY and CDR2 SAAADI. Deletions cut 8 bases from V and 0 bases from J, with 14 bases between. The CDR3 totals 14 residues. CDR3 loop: CASRSQGPSYEQYF. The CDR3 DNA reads TGCGCCAGCCGCAGTCAGGGTCCCTCCTACGAGCAGTACTTC.

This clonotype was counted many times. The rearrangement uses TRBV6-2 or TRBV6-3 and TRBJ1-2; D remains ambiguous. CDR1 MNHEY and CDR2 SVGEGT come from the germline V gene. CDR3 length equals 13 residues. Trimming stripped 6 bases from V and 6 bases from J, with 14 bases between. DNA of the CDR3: TGTGCCAGCAGCATACCGACGAAGAATGGCTACACCTTC. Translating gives CASSIPTKNGYTF.

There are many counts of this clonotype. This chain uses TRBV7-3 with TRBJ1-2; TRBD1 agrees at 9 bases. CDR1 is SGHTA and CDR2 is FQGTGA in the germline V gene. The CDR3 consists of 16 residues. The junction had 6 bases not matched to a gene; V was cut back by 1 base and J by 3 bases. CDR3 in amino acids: CASSLNPTGGDYGYTF. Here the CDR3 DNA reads TGTGCCAGCAGCTTAAACCCCACAGGGGGCGACTATGGCTACACCTTC.

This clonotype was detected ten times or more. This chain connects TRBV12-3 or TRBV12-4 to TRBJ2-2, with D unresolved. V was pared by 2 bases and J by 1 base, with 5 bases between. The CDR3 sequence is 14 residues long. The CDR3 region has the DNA TGTGCCAGCAGTTTATTCGAGAACACCGGGGAGCTGTTTTTT. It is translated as CASSLFENTGELFF.

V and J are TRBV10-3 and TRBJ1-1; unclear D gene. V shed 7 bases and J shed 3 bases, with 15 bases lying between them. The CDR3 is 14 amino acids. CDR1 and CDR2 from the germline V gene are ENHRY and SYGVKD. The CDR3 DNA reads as TGTGCCATCACGCCCCAACCAAGCCACACTGAAGCTTTCTTT. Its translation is CAITPQPSHTEAFF.

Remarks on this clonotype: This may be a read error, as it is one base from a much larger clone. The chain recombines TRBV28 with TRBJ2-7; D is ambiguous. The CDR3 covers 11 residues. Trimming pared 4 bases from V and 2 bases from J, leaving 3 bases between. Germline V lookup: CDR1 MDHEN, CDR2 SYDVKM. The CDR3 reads CASSSPYEQYF. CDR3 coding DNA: TGTGCCAGCAGTTCACCCTACGAGCAGTACTTC.

DNA of the CDR3: TGTGCCAGCAGGCCCACCCTGGACAAGTCCCCGGGGGAGCTGTTTTTT. Residues: CASRPTLDKSPGELFF. The chain is built from TRBV7-2 and TRBJ2-2, with D possibly being TRBD1 (5 bases). Germline V lookup: CDR1 SGHTA, CDR2 FQGNSA. V was cut by 6 bases and J by 8 bases, with 22 bases left in between. There are 16 residues in the CDR3.

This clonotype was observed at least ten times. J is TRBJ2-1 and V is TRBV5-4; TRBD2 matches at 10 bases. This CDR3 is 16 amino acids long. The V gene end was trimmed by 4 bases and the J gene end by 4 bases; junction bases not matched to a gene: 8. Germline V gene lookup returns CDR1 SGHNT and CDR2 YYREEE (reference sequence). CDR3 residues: CASSTDTSGDYNEQFF. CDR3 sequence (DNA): TGTGCCAGCAGCACCGATACTAGCGGGGATTACAATGAGCAGTTCTTC.

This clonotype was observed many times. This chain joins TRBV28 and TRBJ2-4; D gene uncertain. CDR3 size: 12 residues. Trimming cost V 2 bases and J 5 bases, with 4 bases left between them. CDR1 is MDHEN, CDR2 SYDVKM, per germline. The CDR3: CASSLGENIQYF. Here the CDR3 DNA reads TGTGCCAGCAGTTTAGGGGAAAACATTCAGTACTTC.

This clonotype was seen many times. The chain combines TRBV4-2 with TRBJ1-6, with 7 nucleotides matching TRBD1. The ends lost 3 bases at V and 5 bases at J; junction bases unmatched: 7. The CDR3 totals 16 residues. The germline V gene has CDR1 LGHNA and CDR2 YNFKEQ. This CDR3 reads CASSHVTGADNSPLHF. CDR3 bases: TGTGCCAGCAGCCATGTAACAGGGGCCGATAATTCACCCCTCCACTTT.

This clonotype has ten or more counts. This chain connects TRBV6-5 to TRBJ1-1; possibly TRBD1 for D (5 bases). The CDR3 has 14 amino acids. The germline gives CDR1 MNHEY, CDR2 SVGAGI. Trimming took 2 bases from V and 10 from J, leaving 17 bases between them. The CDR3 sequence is CASSYDKWGPGAFF. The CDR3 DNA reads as TGTGCCAGCAGTTACGACAAGTGGGGCCCCGGAGCTTTCTTT.

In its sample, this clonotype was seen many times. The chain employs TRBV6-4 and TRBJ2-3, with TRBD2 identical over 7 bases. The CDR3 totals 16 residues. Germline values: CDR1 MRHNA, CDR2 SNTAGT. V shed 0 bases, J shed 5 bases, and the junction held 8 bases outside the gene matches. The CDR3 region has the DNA TGTGCCAGCAGTGACTCGGCACTAGCGAGTGGAGATACGCAGTATTTT. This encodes CASSDSALASGDTQYF.

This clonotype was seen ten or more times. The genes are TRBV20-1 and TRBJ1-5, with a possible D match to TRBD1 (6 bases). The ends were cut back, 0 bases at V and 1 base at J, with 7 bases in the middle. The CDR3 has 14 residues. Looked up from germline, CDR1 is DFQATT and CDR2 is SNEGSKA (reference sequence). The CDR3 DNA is TGCAGTGCTAGAGAACAGGGAAGCAATCAGCCCCAGCATTTT. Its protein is CSAREQGSNQPQHF.

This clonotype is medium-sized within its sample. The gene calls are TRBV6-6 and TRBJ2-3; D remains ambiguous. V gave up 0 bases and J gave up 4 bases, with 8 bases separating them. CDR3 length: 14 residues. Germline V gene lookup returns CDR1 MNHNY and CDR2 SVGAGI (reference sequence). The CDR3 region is CASSYSLSSDTQYF. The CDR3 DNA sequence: TGTGCCAGCAGTTACTCGCTGAGCTCAGATACGCAGTATTTT.

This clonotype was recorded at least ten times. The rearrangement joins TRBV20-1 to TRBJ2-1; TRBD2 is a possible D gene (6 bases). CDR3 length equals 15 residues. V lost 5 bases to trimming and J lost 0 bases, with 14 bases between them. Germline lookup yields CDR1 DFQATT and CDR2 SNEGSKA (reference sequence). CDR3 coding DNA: TGCAGTGCTCACTCCGGGACTCACTCCTACAATGAGCAGTTCTTC. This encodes CSAHSGTHSYNEQFF.

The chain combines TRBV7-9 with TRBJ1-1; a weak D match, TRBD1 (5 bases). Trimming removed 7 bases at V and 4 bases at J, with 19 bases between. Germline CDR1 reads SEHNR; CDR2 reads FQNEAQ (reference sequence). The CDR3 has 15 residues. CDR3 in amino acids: CASNSARGGGTEAFF. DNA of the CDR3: TGTGCCAGCAACTCCGCCCGGGGGGGGGGCACTGAAGCTTTCTTT.

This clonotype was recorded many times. The CDR3 DNA is TGTGCCAGCAGCTTAGGAGGCCCCGGCTACGAGCAGTACTTC. Its translation is CASSLGGPGYEQYF. The V call is TRBV7-2, the J call TRBJ2-7; D is unresolved. The CDR3 loop spans 14 amino acids. Deletions cut 1 base from V and 3 bases from J, with 10 bases between. Germline V CDR1 and CDR2: SGHTA, FQGNSA.